This T cell receptor (beta chain) comes out of a study of cytomegalovirus exposure and HLA in healthy donors. Overall study: The study placed 70% to 85% of its approximately 380 genotyped donors in the Caucasian-associated ancestry cluster. Study outcomes and limitations: Presence/absence comparisons presumed near-even sequencing depth among donors. Cytomegalovirus association was assigned to approximately 160 TCR beta chains.

In germline, CDR1 is MNHEY, CDR2 SVGAGI. CDR3 size: 13 residues. J was trimmed by 8 bases and V by 2 bases; bases with no gene match: 4. Note on this clone: What it binds is unknown.

Both 60 Vbeta primers and 13 Jbeta primers went into the PCR. Sequenced by immunoSEQ multiplex PCR; TCRdb stores in-frame clones only, minus some. The sample contains 150,000 to 200,000 clones, more than 80% of which appear only once. This sequence was found in a woman under 30 in good health and CMV-seronegative. This sequence joins TRBV6-5 and TRBJ1-1, with TRBD1 identical over 8 bases. Sequencing was carried out using PBMCs. The CDR3, as DNA: TGTGCCAGCAGTTACCAGGGGGCCTCCGAAGCTTTCTTT. The encoded protein is CASSYQGASEAFF.